This T cell receptor beta chain was sequenced during a study of blood T cell repertoires in COVID-19 (dated by TCRdb to the early 2020s). In terms of the full investigation: Samples covering the acute and convalescent phases of COVID-19 were provided by collaborators in the United States, Italy and Spain. The material from the prospective study consisted of cDNA or gDNA derived from T cells, B-cell-depleted T cells, or PBMCs. Deeply sampled blood TCRbeta repertoires from subjects exposed to, actively infected with, or recovered from COVID-19 were included in the dataset. The repertoires were made available in a free public database intended to serve as a resource for research on the immune response to SARS-CoV-2. The samples were drawn from two sources: the first 160 participants of the ongoing ImmuneRACE study, and 1,254 subjects contributed by 6 global collaborators. Nearly every sample came with metadata listing a de-identified subject ID, COVID-19 status, age in years and sex. Where available, HLA class I and class II types were obtained from metadata supplied by the sample provider rather than from assay-based typing.

Results the study describes overall, beyond this receptor: The amount of clinical and demographic metadata varied by source and participant and was provided uncurated.

The CDR3 spans 17 residues, from the cysteine through the phenylalanine. Only the CDR3 DNA stays, 51 bases, in frame from base 1. V is pruned by 3 bases and J by 3 bases, leaving 10 bases of the junction without a gene match. CDR1 and CDR2, looked up from the germline V gene, are KGHSH and LQKENI. Details on this clone: What antigen it recognizes has not been identified. Per-nucleotide qualities are absent, and no much larger clonotype sits a single base away.

TCRbeta CDR3 regions were amplified from genomic DNA using the immunoSEQ Assay, a bias-controlled multiplex PCR. As for the original processing: The number of nucleated cells in each sample was estimated by amplification of reference gene primers within the assay. To quantify the absolute abundance of each unique TCRbeta CDR3 rearrangement, sequence reads were collapsed and filtered. For each sample, productive Simpson clonality was calculated as the square root of Simpson's diversity index across productive rearrangements. TCRdb holds this immuneACCESS table with in-frame rearrangements only. Some clones are missing; in checked studies, unresolved V genes explain under half, and the rest has no known cause. The V and J calls and the clone size are those of that table, but D and trimming were determined from the DNA. This sample is represented by 200,000 to 250,000 clones; just under 85% of them were singletons. 15% of the sample belongs to the ten largest clones.

In the prospective study, participants were roughly 18 to 100 years old, resided in 24 geographic areas of the United States, and were enrolled through a virtual design. In the prospective study, cohorts were assigned on the basis of participant-reported clinical history obtained from a screening survey and a study questionnaire. Recovered participants in ImmuneRACE Cohort 3 were defined by two consecutive negative NP/OP PCR tests, clearance by a healthcare professional, or resolution of symptoms. Mobile phlebotomists in the prospective study collected whole blood, serum and a nasopharyngeal or oropharyngeal swab from every participant. Additional blood draws and questionnaires over an approximately 2-month period could optionally be provided by prospective study participants. Before DNA extraction, prospective study blood samples were shipped either frozen or at room temperature.

The rearrangement combines TRBV18 with TRBJ1-2; 10 central bases correspond to TRBD1. The receptor was isolated from a man aged 35 to 55 who had recovered from COVID-19. The sample was PBMCs or T cells enriched from blood (not recorded which). In nucleotide form, the sequence is TGTGCCAGCTCACCTTTAGAGGGACAGGGGTCGGACTATGGCTACACCTTC. Protein translation: CASSPLEGQGSDYGYTF.